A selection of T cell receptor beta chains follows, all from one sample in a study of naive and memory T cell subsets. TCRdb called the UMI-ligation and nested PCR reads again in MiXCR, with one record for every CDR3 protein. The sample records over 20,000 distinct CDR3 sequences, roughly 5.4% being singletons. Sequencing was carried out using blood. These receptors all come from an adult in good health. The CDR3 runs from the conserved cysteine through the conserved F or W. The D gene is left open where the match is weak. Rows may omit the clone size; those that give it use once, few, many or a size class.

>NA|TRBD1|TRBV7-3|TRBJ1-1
TGTGCCAGCAGCTTAAGTCCGGGACAGGCTGGGGGAGCTTTCTTT
CASSLSPGQAGGAFF
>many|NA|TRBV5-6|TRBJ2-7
TGTGCCAGCAGCTTTATCACGGCCCACGAGCAGTACTTC
CASSFITAHEQYF
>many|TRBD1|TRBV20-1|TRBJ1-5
TGCAGTGCTTCTACAGGGGGCAATCAGCCCCAGCATTTT
CSASTGGNQPQHF
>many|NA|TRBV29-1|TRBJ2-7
TGCAGCGTACGACTAGACTACGAGCAGTACTTC
CSVRLDYEQYF
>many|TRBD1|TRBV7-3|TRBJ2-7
TGTGCCAGCAGCTTGGGGACAGGGGGCCACGAGCAGTACTTC
CASSLGTGGHEQYF
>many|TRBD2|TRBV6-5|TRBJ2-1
TGTGCCAGCAGCAACCGGGGGACTAGCGGGAGTCTGAATGAGCAGTTCTTC
CASSNRGTSGSLNEQFF
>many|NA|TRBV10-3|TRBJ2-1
TGTGCCATCAGTATGGCGGGGACCTCCTACAATGAGCAGTTCTTC
CAISMAGTSYNEQFF
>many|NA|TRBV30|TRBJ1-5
TGTGCCTGGAGTGGCGGGCAGGGGAACCAGCCCCAGCATTTT
CAWSGGQGNQPQHF
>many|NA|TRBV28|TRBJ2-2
TGTGCCAGCACCGCCGGAGGGGCAACTCCGAACACCGGGGAGCTGTTTTTT
CASTAGGATPNTGELFF
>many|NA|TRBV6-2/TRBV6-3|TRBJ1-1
TGTGCCAGCAGGGGGGGGGCGCCGTTGAACACTGAAGCTTTCTTT
CASRGGAPLNTEAFF
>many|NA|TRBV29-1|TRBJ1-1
TGCAGCGTGTGCTGGCAGATGAACACTGAAGCTTTCTTT
CSVCWQMNTEAFF
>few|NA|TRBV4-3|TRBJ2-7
TGCGCCAGCAGCCAAGATCGTACAGACTCCTACGAGCAGTACTTC
CASSQDRTDSYEQYF
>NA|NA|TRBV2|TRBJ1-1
TGTGCCAGCAAGGGTTTTGGGTGGAACACTGAAGCTTTCTTT
CASKGFGWNTEAFF
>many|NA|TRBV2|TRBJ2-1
TGTGCCAGCAAAGAGGGACTTGGCAGGTACAATGAGCAGTTCTTC
CASKEGLGRYNEQFF
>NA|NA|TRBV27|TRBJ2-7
TGTGCCAGCAGTTCCGAAAACTACGAGCAGTACTTC
CASSSENYEQYF
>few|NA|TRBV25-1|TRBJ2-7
TGTGCCAGCAGTGAAAGCCAGCATGGAAGCGAGCAGTACTTC
CASSESQHGSEQYF
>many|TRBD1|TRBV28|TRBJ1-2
TGTGCCAGCGTCGACGGGACAGGGGTTGGCTACACCTTC
CASVDGTGVGYTF
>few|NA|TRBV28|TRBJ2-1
TGTGCCAGCAGTTTACCCCAGAGCTCCTACAATGAGCAGTTCTTC
CASSLPQSSYNEQFF
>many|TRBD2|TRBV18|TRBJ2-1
TGTGCCAGCTCACCATGGACTAGCAACAATGAGCAGTTCTTC
CASSPWTSNNEQFF
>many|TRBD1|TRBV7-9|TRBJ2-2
TGTGCCAGCAGAGCCGGGACAGGGGGCCGAATGAGCACCGGGGAGCTGTTTTTT
CASRAGTGGRMSTGELFF
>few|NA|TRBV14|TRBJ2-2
TGTGCCAGCAGCCATAGGTGGGACCGAGATTATAGCTGGTCCGGGGAGCTGTTTTTT
CASSHRWDRDYSWSGELFF
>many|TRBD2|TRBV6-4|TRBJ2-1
TGTGCCAGCAGTCCGCGGGAGGCCTCCTACAATGAGCAGTTCTTC
CASSPREASYNEQFF
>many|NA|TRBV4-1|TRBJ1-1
TGCGCCAGCAGCCGTGTCAGGCTTGCCGACACTGAAGCTTTCTTT
CASSRVRLADTEAFF
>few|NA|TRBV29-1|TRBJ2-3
TGCAGCGATACGAGACCCACAGATACGCAGTATTTT
CSDTRPTDTQYF
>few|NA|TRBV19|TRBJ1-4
TGTGCCAGTAGTATAGGCCTAAGGACCGGTGAAAAACTGTTTTTT
CASSIGLRTGEKLFF
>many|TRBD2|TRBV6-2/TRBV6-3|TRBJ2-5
TGTGCCAGCACCGTCGGGGGAGCGGGAGAGGAGACCCAGTACTTC
CASTVGGAGEETQYF
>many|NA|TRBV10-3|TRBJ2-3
TGTGCCATCAGTGAGGGGAGGAAGGGAGATACGCAGTATTTT
CAISEGRKGDTQYF
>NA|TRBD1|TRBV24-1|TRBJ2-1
TGTGCCACCAGTGGTTGGGACAGGACCAACAATGAGCAGTTCTTC
CATSGWDRTNNEQFF
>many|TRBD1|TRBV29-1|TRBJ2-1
TGCAGCGTCGTGACAGGGGTCTACAATGAGCAGTTCTTC
CSVVTGVYNEQFF
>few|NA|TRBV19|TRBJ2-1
TGTGCCAGTAGTATCGGCACCTCACCCTACAATGAGCAGTTCTTC
CASSIGTSPYNEQFF
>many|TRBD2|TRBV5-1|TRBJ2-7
TGCGCCAGCAGCTTGGAACTAGCGGGAGGGCCCGGTCGGGAGCAGTACTTC
CASSLELAGGPGREQYF
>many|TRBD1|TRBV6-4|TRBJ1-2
TGTGCCAGCAGTGACGGGGCAGGGGGCTATGGCTACACCTTC
CASSDGAGGYGYTF
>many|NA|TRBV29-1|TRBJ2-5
TGCAGCGTTGGGAACAGGGAGACCCAGTACTTC
CSVGNRETQYF
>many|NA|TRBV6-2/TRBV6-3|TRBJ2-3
TGTGCCAGCAGTTACGGAGGTTTGGGGGATACGCAGTATTTT
CASSYGGLGDTQYF
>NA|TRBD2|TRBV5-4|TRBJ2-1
TGTGCCAGCAGCTTGGCCCTGACTAGCGGGAGATACAATGAGCAGTTCTTC
CASSLALTSGRYNEQFF
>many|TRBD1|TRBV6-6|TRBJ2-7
TGTGCCAGCAGCTTGGACAGGGGTGCCTACGAGCAGTACTTC
CASSLDRGAYEQYF
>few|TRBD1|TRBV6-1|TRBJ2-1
TGTGCCAGCAGTGAAGGGATCGGGACAGGGGGATCGGAGCCGTTCTTC
CASSEGIGTGGSEPFF
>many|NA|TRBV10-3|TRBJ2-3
TGTGCCATCAGTGGGCAATTGGCTACCACAGATACGCAGTATTTT
CAISGQLATTDTQYF
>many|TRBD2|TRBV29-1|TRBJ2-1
TGCAGCGGGGCGGTACTAGCGGATTACAATGAGCAGTTCTTC
CSGAVLADYNEQFF
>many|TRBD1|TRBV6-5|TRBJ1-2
TGTGCCAGCAGCCGAACGCCGGGACAGGGGCGGTATGGCTACACCTTC
CASSRTPGQGRYGYTF
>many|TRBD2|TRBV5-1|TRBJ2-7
TGCGCCAGCAGCTTGGAACTAGCGGGAGGCTACGAGCAGTACTTC
CASSLELAGGYEQYF
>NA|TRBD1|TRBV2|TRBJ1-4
TGTGCCAGCAGTGACCGGCAGGGGGTTGAAAAACTGTTTTTT
CASSDRQGVEKLFF
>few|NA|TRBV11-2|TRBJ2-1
TGTGCCAGCAGCTTGGAGCGCGGGTACAATGAGCAGTTCTTC
CASSLERGYNEQFF
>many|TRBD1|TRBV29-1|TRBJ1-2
TGCAGCGTTGAGGAGGACAGGGCCAACTATGGCTACACCTTC
CSVEEDRANYGYTF
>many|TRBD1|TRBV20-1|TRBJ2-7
TGCAGTGCTAGAAGAGGGGAGGACAGGGTTGTGGACGAGCAGTACTTC
CSARRGEDRVVDEQYF
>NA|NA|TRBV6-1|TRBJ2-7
TGTGCCAGCAGATATGACGAATTTGACAGCTTTGTCTACGAGCAGTACTTC
CASRYDEFDSFVYEQYF
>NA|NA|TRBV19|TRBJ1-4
TGTGCCAGTACCTCTGGGATTTATGCAACTAATGAAAAACTGTTTTTT
CASTSGIYATNEKLFF
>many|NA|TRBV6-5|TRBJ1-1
TGTGCCAGCAGGGACATATGGAACACTGAAGCTTTCTTT
CASRDIWNTEAFF
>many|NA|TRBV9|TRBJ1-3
TGTGCCAGCAGCGTAGGTGGAACTGGAAACACCATATATTTT
CASSVGGTGNTIYF
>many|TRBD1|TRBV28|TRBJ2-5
TGTGCCAGCAGGAAAGGACAGGGTGAGACCCAGTACTTC
CASRKGQGETQYF
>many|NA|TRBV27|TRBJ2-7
TGTGCCAGCAGTTCCTCCCCGTTGGTCGAGCAGTACTTC
CASSSSPLVEQYF
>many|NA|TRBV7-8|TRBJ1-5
TGTGCCAGCAGCTTAAAGCAGATCCTTTATAGCAATCAGCCCCAGCATTTT
CASSLKQILYSNQPQHF
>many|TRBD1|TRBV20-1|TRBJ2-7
TGCAGTGCCAGGGGGACAGGGATAGAGAACGAGCAGTACTTC
CSARGTGIENEQYF
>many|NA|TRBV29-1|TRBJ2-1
TGCAGCGCAGGGACACAATACAATGAGCAGTTCTTC
CSAGTQYNEQFF
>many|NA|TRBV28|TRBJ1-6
TGTGCCAGCAGTCAGGGTTACTATAATTCACCCCTCCACTTT
CASSQGYYNSPLHF
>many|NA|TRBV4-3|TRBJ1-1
TGCGCCAGCAGCCAACGGGTGAACACTGAAGCTTTCTTT
CASSQRVNTEAFF
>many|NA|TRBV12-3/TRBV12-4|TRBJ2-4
TGTGCCAGCCGTTGGGGGGCTAGGAGAAACATTCAGTACTTC
CASRWGARRNIQYF